The clone carrying this T cell receptor beta chain was observed a few times. V lost 5 bases to trimming and J lost 1 base; unmatched junction nucleotides: 13. The germline gives CDR1 SGHTA, CDR2 FQGNSA. This CDR3 region has 17 residues. The entry originates in a study of cytomegalovirus exposure and HLA in healthy donors. This PCR relied on a set of 60 Vbeta primers and 13 Jbeta primers. Produced via immunoSEQ multiplex PCR; TCRdb's table is partial and in-frame only. The sample lists over 100,000 clones, 70% to 75% occurring once. The chain links TRBV7-2 to TRBJ1-1, with 7 bases that match TRBD1. Sequenced sample: PBMCs. The receptor comes from a woman aged 40 to 49 in good health and CMV-seropositive. CDR3 coding DNA: TGTGCCAGCAGCCCCCGGGACAGCAATCGCGGGAACACTGAAGCTTTCTTT. Its translation: CASSPRDSNRGNTEAFF. Filled out from reference TRBV7-2 and TRBJ1-1, the complete variable domain reads GAGVSQSPSNKVTEKGKDVELRCDPISGHTALYWYRQSLGQGLEFLIYFQGNSAPDKSGLPSDRFSAERTGGSVSTLTIQRTQQEDSAVYLCASSPRDSNRGNTEAFFGQGTRLTVV.